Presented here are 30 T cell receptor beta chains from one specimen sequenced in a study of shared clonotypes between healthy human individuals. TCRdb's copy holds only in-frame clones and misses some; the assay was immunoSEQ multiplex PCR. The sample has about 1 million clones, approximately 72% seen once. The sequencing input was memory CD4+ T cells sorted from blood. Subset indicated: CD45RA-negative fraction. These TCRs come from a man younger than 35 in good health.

The CDR3 protein is CASSQDFIDTEAFF. CDR3 bases: TGCGCCAGCAGCCAAGATTTCATAGACACTGAAGCTTTCTTT. This chain links TRBV4-3 with TRBJ1-1, with D hard to call. The CDR3 sequence is 14 residues long. The V gene lost 0 bases and the J gene lost 3 bases, with 8 bases spanning the gap. Per the germline V gene, CDR1 is LGHNA and CDR2 is YSLEER.

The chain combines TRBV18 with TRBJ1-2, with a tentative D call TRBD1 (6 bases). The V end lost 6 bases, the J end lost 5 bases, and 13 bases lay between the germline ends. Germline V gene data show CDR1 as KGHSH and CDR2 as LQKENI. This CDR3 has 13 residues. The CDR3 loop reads CASSEGQGYGYTF. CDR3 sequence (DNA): TGTGCCAGCTCGGAGGGGCAGGGGTATGGCTACACCTTC.

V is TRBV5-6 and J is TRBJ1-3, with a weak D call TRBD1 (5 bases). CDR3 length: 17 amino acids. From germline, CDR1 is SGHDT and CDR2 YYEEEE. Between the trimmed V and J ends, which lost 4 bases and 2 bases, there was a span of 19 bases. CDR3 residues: CASSPVGGLTAGNTIYF. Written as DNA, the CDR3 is TGTGCCAGCAGCCCCGTTGGGGGACTCACGGCTGGAAACACCATATATTTT.

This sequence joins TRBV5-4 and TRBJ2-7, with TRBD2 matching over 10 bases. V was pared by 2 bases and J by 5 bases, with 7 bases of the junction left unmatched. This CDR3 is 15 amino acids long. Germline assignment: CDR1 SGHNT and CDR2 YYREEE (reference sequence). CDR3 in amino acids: CASSLGGLAGDEQYF. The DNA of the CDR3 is TGTGCCAGCAGCTTAGGGGGTCTAGCGGGAGACGAGCAGTACTTC. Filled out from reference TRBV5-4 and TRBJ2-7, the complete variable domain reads ETGVTQSPTHLIKTRGQQVTLRCSSQSGHNTVSWYQQALGQGPQFIFQYYREEENGRGNFPPRFSGLQFPNYSSELNVNALELDDSALYLCASSLGGLAGDEQYFGPGTRLTVT.

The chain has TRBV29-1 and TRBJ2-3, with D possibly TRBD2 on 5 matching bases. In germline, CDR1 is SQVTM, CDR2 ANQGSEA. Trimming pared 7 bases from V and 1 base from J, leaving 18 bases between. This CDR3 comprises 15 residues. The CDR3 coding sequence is TGCAGCGCCCAGGTTGGAGGATGGGGCACAGATACGCAGTATTTT. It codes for CSAQVGGWGTDTQYF.

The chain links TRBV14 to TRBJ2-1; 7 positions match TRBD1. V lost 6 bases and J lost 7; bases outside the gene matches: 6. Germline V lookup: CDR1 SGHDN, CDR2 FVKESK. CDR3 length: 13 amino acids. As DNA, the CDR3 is TGTGCCAGCAGTCTTATACAGGGGAATGAGCAGTTCTTC. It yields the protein CASSLIQGNEQFF.

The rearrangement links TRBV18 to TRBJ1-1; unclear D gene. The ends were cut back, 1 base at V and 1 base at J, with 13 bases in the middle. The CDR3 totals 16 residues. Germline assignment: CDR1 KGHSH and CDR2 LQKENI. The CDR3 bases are TGTGCCAGCTCACCACTTAATGGGGTTGCGAACACTGAAGCTTTCTTT. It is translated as CASSPLNGVANTEAFF.

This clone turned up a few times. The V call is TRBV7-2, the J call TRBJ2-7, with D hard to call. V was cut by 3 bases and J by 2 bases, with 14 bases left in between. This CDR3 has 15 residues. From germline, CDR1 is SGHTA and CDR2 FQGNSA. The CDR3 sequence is CASSFYPDVTYEQYF. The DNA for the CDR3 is TGTGCCAGCAGCTTTTACCCGGACGTCACCTACGAGCAGTACTTC.

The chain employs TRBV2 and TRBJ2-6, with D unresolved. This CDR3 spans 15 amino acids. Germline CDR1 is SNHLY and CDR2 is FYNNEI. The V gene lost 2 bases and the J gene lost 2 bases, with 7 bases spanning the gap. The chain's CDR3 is CASSERVAGANVLTF. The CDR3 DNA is TGTGCCAGCAGTGAAAGGGTGGCTGGGGCCAACGTCCTGACTTTC.

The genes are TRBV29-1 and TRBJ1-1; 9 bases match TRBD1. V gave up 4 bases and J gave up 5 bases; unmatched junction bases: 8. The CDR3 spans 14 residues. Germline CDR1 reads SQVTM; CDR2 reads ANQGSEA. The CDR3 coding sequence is TGCAGCGTTGTAACCGGGACAGGGTCAACTGAAGCTTTCTTT. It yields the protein CSVVTGTGSTEAFF.

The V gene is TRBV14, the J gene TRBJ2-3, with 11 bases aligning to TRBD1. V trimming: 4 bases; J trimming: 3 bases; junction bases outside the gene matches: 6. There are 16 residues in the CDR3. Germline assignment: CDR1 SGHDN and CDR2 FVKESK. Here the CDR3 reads CASSRTGGAGTDTQYF. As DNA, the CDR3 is TGTGCCAGCAGCCGGACAGGGGGCGCGGGTACAGATACGCAGTATTTT.

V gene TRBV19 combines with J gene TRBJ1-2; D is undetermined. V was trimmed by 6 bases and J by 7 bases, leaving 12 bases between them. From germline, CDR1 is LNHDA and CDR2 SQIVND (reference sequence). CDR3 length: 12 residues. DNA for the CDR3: TGTGCCAGTAGGGAGACCGAAGGTGGCTACACCTTC. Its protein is CASRETEGGYTF.

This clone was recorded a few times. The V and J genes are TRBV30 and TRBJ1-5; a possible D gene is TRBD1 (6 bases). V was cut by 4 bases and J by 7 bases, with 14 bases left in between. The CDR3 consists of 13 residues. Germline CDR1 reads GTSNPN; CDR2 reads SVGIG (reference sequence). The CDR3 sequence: CAWTEEGGQPQHF. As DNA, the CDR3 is TGTGCCTGGACGGAGGAGGGGGGACAGCCCCAGCATTTT.

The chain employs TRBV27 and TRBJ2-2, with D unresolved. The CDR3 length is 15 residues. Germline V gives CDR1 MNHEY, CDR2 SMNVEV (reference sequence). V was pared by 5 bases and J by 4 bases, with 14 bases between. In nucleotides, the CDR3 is TGTGCCAGCAGTCCGCTAACCGCGAGCACCGGGGAGCTGTTTTTT. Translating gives CASSPLTASTGELFF.

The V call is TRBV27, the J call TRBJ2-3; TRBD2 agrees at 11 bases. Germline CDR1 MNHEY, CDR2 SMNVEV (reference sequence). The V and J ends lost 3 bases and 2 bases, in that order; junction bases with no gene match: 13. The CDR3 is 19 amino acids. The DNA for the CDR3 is TGTGCCAGCAGTTTCAGGGGGTCTCTAGCGGGAGGCTACACAGATACGCAGTATTTT. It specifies CASSFRGSLAGGYTDTQYF.

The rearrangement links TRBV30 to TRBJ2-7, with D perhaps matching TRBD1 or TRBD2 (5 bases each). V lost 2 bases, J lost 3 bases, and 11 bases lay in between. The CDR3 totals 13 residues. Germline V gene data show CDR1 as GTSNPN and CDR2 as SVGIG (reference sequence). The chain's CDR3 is CAWSRGWGYEQYF. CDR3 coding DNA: TGTGCCTGGAGTCGGGGCTGGGGCTACGAGCAGTACTTC.

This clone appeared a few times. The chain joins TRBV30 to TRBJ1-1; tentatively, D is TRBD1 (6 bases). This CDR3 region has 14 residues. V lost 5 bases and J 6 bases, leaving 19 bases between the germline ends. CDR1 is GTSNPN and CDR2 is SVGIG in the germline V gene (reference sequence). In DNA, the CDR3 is TGTGCCTGGGGCCAAGGGGGGGAGCGTTCTGAAGCTTTCTTT. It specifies CAWGQGGERSEAFF.

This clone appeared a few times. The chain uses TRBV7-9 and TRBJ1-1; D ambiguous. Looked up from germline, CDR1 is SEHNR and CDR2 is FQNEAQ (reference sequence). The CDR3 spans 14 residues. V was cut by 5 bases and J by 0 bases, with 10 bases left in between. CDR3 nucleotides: TGTGCCAGCAGCCGAGACGGCATGAACACTGAAGCTTTCTTT. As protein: CASSRDGMNTEAFF.

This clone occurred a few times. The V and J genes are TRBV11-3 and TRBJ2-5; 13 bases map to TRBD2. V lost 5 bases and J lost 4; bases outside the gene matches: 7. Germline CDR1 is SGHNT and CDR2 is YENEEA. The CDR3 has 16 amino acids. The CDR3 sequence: CASSHGLAGAAETQYF. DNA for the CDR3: TGTGCCAGCAGCCACGGACTAGCGGGAGCGGCAGAGACCCAGTACTTC.

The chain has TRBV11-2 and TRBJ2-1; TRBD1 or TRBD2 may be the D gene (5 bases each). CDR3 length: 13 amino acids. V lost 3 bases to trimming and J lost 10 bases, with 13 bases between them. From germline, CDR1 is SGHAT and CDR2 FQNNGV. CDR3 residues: CASSLGEAGEQFF. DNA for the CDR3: TGTGCCAGCAGCTTGGGGGAAGCAGGGGAGCAGTTCTTC.

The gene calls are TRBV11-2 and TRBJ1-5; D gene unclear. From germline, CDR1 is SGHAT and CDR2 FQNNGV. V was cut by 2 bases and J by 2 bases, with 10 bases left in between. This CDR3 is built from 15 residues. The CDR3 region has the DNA TGTGCCAGCAGCTTAAACACCGGGGGCAATCAGCCCCAGCATTTT. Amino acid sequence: CASSLNTGGNQPQHF. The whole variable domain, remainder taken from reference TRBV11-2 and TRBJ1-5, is EAGVAQSPRYKIIEKRQSVAFWCNPISGHATLYWYQQILGQGPKLLIQFQNNGVVDDSQLPKDRFSAERLKGVDSTLKIQPAKLEDSAVYLCASSLNTGGNQPQHFGDGTRLSIL.

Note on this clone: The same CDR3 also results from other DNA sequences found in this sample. In DNA, the CDR3 is TGTGCCAGCAGCTTAGGGGGTGGGAGAGACAATGAGCAGTTCTTC. Translated: CASSLGGGRDNEQFF. The rearrangement joins TRBV7-2 to TRBJ2-1; D is possibly TRBD2 (5 bases). The ends were cut back, 1 base at V and 5 bases at J, with 12 bases in the middle. The CDR3 extends over 15 amino acids. The germline CDR1 and CDR2 sequences are SGHTA and FQGNSA.

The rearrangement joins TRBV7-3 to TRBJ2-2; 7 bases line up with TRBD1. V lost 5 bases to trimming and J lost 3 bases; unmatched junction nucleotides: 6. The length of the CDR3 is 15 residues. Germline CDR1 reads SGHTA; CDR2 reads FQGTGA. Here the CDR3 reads CASSQSGQYTGELFF. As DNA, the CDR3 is TGTGCCAGCAGCCAGTCGGGACAGTACACCGGGGAGCTGTTTTTT.

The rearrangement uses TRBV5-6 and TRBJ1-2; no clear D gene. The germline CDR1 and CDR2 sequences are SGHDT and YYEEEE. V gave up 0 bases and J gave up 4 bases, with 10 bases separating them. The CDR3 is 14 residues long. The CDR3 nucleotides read TGTGCCAGCAGCTTGGAGCACCAAACCTATGGCTACACCTTC. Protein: CASSLEHQTYGYTF. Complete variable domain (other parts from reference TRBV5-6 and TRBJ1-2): DAGVTQSPTHLIKTRGQQVTLRCSPKSGHDTVSWYQQALGQGPQFIFQYYEEEERQRGNFPDRFSGHQFPNYSSELNVNALLLGDSALYLCASSLEHQTYGYTFGSGTRLTVV.

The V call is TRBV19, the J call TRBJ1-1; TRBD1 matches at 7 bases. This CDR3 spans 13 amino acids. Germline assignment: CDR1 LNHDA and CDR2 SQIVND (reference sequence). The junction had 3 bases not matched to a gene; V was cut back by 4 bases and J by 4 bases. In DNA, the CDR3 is TGTGCCAGTAGTAGGGGACAGAGCACTGAAGCTTTCTTT. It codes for CASSRGQSTEAFF.

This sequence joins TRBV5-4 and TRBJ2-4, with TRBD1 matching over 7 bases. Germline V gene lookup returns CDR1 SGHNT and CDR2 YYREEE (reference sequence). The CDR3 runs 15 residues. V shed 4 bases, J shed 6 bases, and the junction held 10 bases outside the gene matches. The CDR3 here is CASSTPQGSVNIQYF. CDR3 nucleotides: TGTGCCAGCAGCACCCCACAGGGGTCGGTAAACATTCAGTACTTC.

CDR3 DNA: TGCGCCAGCACCGGTGGGGGTCGCCACGAGCAGTACTTC. It translates to CASTGGGRHEQYF. This sequence joins TRBV10-2 and TRBJ2-7; tentatively, D is TRBD1 or TRBD2 (5 bases each). CDR3 length: 13 amino acids. With 7 bases removed from V and 5 bases from J, the gap between germline ends came to 15 bases. The germline gives CDR1 WSHSY, CDR2 SAAADI.

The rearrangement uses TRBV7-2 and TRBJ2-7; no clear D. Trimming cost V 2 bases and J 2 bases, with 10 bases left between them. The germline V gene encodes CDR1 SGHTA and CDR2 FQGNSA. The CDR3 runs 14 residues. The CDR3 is CASSLQQSTYEQYF. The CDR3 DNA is TGTGCCAGCAGCTTACAACAGAGCACCTACGAGCAGTACTTC.

The CDR3 loop reads CAWSETDYGYTF. The CDR3, as DNA: TGTGCCTGGAGTGAGACCGACTATGGCTACACCTTC. The chain joins TRBV30 to TRBJ1-2; D is ambiguous. Germline CDR1 GTSNPN, CDR2 SVGIG (reference sequence). CDR3 length equals 12 residues. V lost 1 base and J 3 bases, leaving 6 bases between the germline ends.

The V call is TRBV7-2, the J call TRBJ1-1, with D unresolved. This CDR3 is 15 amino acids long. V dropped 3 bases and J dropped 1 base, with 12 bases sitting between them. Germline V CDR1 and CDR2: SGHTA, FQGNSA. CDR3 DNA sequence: TGTGCCAGCAGCTTTTCTTTGGGTGGGAACACTGAAGCTTTCTTT. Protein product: CASSFSLGGNTEAFF.